What follows are 3 T cell receptor beta chains derived from one specimen sequenced in a study of T cells in Graves' hyperthyroidism and ophthalmopathy. It was RNA transcripts that yielded the amplified TCR beta CDR3 regions. Carried out on the TCR CDR3, a first-round RT-PCR used the HTBI primer set. TCRdb reanalysed the multiplex PCR reads using MiXCR and keeps one entry per CDR3 protein. The sample includes 200,000 to 250,000 distinct CDR3 sequences, roughly a sixth seen only once; the top ten take roughly 49%. Material for sequencing was blood. Every receptor here comes from a woman between 45 and 65 years old with Graves' hyperthyroidism.

V is TRBV10-3 and J is TRBJ2-7, with D unclear. The V end lost 3 bases, the J end lost 6 bases, and 9 bases lay between the germline ends. CDR1 ENHRY and CDR2 SYGVKD come from the germline V gene. This CDR3 has 12 residues. The chain's CDR3 is CAISDPMGEQYF. The CDR3 DNA is TGTGCCATCAGTGACCCGATGGGCGAGCAGTACTTC.

The rearrangement links TRBV11-2 to TRBJ2-1, with TRBD1 matching 7 bases. This CDR3 comprises 15 residues. After removal of 2 bases from V and 4 bases from J, the junction contained 5 bases not matched to a gene. Germline values: CDR1 SGHAT, CDR2 FQNNGV. For the CDR3, the DNA is TGTGCCAGCAGCTTATCCGGGACAGCATACAATGAGCAGTTCTTC. Its protein is CASSLSGTAYNEQFF.

Ten or more counts support this clonotype. The chain recombines TRBV11-2 with TRBJ2-3, with a weak D call TRBD1 (6 bases). Germline V gene lookup returns CDR1 SGHAT and CDR2 FQNNGV. The CDR3 spans 15 residues. With 5 bases removed from V and 0 bases from J, the gap between germline ends came to 12 bases. Here the CDR3 reads CASSPQGLSTDTQYF. CDR3 coding DNA: TGTGCCAGCAGCCCACAGGGTTTGAGCACAGATACGCAGTATTTT.